These T cell receptor beta chains were read from a single sample in a study of blood T cell repertoires in COVID-19. The data were produced by immunoSEQ multiplex PCR, yet TCRdb's version contains in-frame clones alone and is incomplete. The sample consists of 150,000 to 200,000 clones, about 86% of them appearing once. The material sequenced was peripheral blood. These receptors were taken from a man in his fifties or sixties with acute or convalescent COVID-19. The CDR3 runs from the conserved cysteine through the conserved F or W. The order of the fields is D gene, clone size, J gene, V gene, CDR3 protein, CDR3 DNA. D genes are given only for firm matches. A clone size is listed for some rows: how often the clone was seen (once, few, many), or a class if it is expanded.

d_gene: -; abundance: -; j_gene: TRBJ1-1; v_gene: TRBV5-1; CDR3aa: CASSFGQPGTEAFF; CDR3nt: TGCGCCAGCAGCTTTGGACAGCCTGGAACTGAAGCTTTCTTT
d_gene: -; abundance: -; j_gene: TRBJ1-1; v_gene: TRBV19; CDR3aa: CASSIWQGISAEAFF; CDR3nt: TGTGCCAGTAGTATTTGGCAGGGTATCAGCGCTGAAGCTTTCTTT
d_gene: TRBD1; abundance: -; j_gene: TRBJ2-1; v_gene: TRBV5-1; CDR3aa: CASRGQGLPNEQFF; CDR3nt: TGCGCCAGCAGGGGACAGGGTTTGCCCAATGAGCAGTTCTTC
d_gene: -; abundance: -; j_gene: TRBJ1-5; v_gene: TRBV4-1; CDR3aa: CASSPRGGNQPQHF; CDR3nt: TGCGCCAGCAGCCCTCGGGGAGGGAATCAGCCCCAGCATTTT
d_gene: TRBD2; abundance: -; j_gene: TRBJ2-1; v_gene: TRBV2; CDR3aa: CASNRLARNEQFF; CDR3nt: TGTGCCAGCAACCGACTAGCGCGCAATGAGCAGTTCTTC
d_gene: -; abundance: -; j_gene: TRBJ1-4; v_gene: TRBV7-3; CDR3aa: CASSGLGSFSEKLFF; CDR3nt: TGTGCCAGCAGCGGGTTGGGCAGTTTCTCTGAAAAACTGTTTTTT
d_gene: -; abundance: few; j_gene: TRBJ1-1; v_gene: TRBV10-3; CDR3aa: CAISESDKNTEAFF; CDR3nt: TGTGCCATCAGTGAGTCCGACAAAAACACTGAAGCTTTCTTT
d_gene: -; abundance: once; j_gene: TRBJ2-3; v_gene: TRBV29-1; CDR3aa: CSVGKPIRTDTQYF; CDR3nt: TGCAGCGTTGGAAAGCCCATCCGCACAGATACGCAGTATTTT
d_gene: -; abundance: -; j_gene: TRBJ2-1; v_gene: TRBV6-1; CDR3aa: CASSEQRLMNEQFF; CDR3nt: TGTGCCAGCAGTGAGCAGCGCCTTATGAATGAGCAGTTCTTC
d_gene: -; abundance: -; j_gene: TRBJ1-5; v_gene: TRBV6-5; CDR3aa: CASSKTGRNQPQHF; CDR3nt: TGTGCCAGCAGTAAGACAGGCCGCAATCAGCCCCAGCATTTT
d_gene: -; abundance: -; j_gene: TRBJ1-1; v_gene: TRBV6-6; CDR3aa: CASSRSLWGVEAFF; CDR3nt: TGTGCCAGCAGTCGATCTCTGTGGGGGGTGGAAGCTTTCTTT
d_gene: -; abundance: -; j_gene: TRBJ1-2; v_gene: TRBV29-1; CDR3aa: CSVRDIQKGYTF; CDR3nt: TGCAGCGTCCGGGACATCCAAAAGGGCTACACCTTC
d_gene: TRBD2; abundance: few; j_gene: TRBJ2-2; v_gene: TRBV5-1; CDR3aa: CASSFGLRDYNTGELFF; CDR3nt: TGCGCCAGCAGCTTCGGCCTCCGGGACTACAACACCGGGGAGCTGTTTTTT
d_gene: -; abundance: -; j_gene: TRBJ1-5; v_gene: TRBV30; CDR3aa: CAWSYLSSRESNQPQHF; CDR3nt: TGTGCCTGGAGTTACCTTAGTTCTAGGGAGAGCAATCAGCCCCAGCATTTT
d_gene: -; abundance: few; j_gene: TRBJ1-2; v_gene: TRBV3-1/TRBV3-2; CDR3aa: CASSQWLGRGYGYTF; CDR3nt: TGTGCCAGCAGCCAATGGCTGGGGAGGGGATATGGCTACACCTTC
d_gene: TRBD2; abundance: -; j_gene: TRBJ2-1; v_gene: TRBV27; CDR3aa: CASSWTSGRGVSRNEQFF; CDR3nt: TGTGCCAGCAGCTGGACTAGCGGGAGGGGTGTGTCCCGTAATGAGCAGTTCTTC
d_gene: -; abundance: -; j_gene: TRBJ2-3; v_gene: TRBV19; CDR3aa: CASSIQSTDTQYF; CDR3nt: TGTGCCAGTAGTATACAGAGCACAGATACGCAGTATTTT
d_gene: TRBD2; abundance: once; j_gene: TRBJ2-5; v_gene: TRBV3-1/TRBV3-2; CDR3aa: CASSHPRTSGKETQYF; CDR3nt: TGTGCCAGCAGCCACCCACGGACTAGCGGGAAGGAGACCCAGTACTTC
d_gene: TRBD1; abundance: -; j_gene: TRBJ1-4; v_gene: TRBV3-1/TRBV3-2; CDR3aa: CASSRYQGVTNEKLFF; CDR3nt: TGTGCCAGCAGCCGCTACCAGGGGGTAACTAATGAAAAACTGTTTTTT
d_gene: TRBD1; abundance: once; j_gene: TRBJ1-5; v_gene: TRBV2; CDR3aa: CASTRGPTQYQPQHF; CDR3nt: TGTGCCAGCACCAGGGGGCCGACCCAATATCAGCCCCAGCATTTT
d_gene: -; abundance: -; j_gene: TRBJ2-7; v_gene: TRBV3-1/TRBV3-2; CDR3aa: CASSQDIAYEQYF; CDR3nt: TGTGCCAGCAGCCAAGATATAGCCTACGAGCAGTACTTC
d_gene: -; abundance: -; j_gene: TRBJ2-5; v_gene: TRBV9; CDR3aa: CASSPGHGSAQYF; CDR3nt: TGTGCCAGCAGCCCGGGACACGGTTCCGCCCAGTACTTC
d_gene: -; abundance: once; j_gene: TRBJ1-6; v_gene: TRBV20-1; CDR3aa: CSASFSTGYNSPLHF; CDR3nt: TGCAGTGCTAGTTTTTCGACAGGCTATAATTCACCCCTCCACTTT
d_gene: -; abundance: -; j_gene: TRBJ1-2; v_gene: TRBV5-6; CDR3aa: CASSSEGGGYTF; CDR3nt: TGTGCCAGCAGCTCCGAAGGCGGGGGCTACACCTTC
d_gene: -; abundance: -; j_gene: TRBJ2-6; v_gene: TRBV5-1; CDR3aa: CASSNGQAGGGANVLTF; CDR3nt: TGCGCCAGCAGCAACGGACAAGCGGGCGGTGGGGCCAACGTCCTGACTTTC
d_gene: -; abundance: -; j_gene: TRBJ1-2; v_gene: TRBV28; CDR3aa: CASSTSTGNYGYTF; CDR3nt: -
d_gene: TRBD1; abundance: once; j_gene: TRBJ1-2; v_gene: TRBV24-1; CDR3aa: CATSDTGTGGVGYTF; CDR3nt: TGTGCCACCAGTGATACCGGGACAGGGGGCGTCGGCTACACCTTC
d_gene: TRBD2; abundance: once; j_gene: TRBJ2-3; v_gene: TRBV9; CDR3aa: CASSPRQAGGFTDTQYF; CDR3nt: TGTGCCAGCAGCCCCCGACAGGCGGGAGGGTTCACAGATACGCAGTATTTT
d_gene: TRBD2; abundance: -; j_gene: TRBJ2-1; v_gene: TRBV6-6; CDR3aa: CASRLGLAGDGEQFF; CDR3nt: TGTGCCAGCAGGTTGGGACTAGCGGGAGATGGAGAGCAGTTCTTC
d_gene: TRBD1; abundance: -; j_gene: TRBJ2-1; v_gene: TRBV2; CDR3aa: CASSGMGRGRDEQFF; CDR3nt: TGTGCCAGCAGTGGAATGGGCAGGGGGCGCGATGAGCAGTTCTTC